These T cell receptor beta chains were read from a single sample in a study of T-cell memory formation after mild COVID-19. One entry per CDR3 protein, called by TCRdb with MiXCR from the 5' RACE reads. The sample has 350,000 to 400,000 distinct CDR3 sequences; approximately 15% are singletons. Sequencing was performed on PBMCs or a T cell subset sorted from them (not recorded which). These receptors all stem from a man aged 18 to 30 who had mild COVID-19 (a few samples of this study predate the infection). Cell type and time point are not known. Each CDR3 is given with its conserved first and last residue. The D gene is left open where the match is weak. For some rows the clone size is stated as once, few or many, or as a class when expanded; others skip it.

TRBJ1-2 many - TRBV5-1 12 TGCGCCAGCAGCACCGACAACTATGGCTACACCTTC CASSTDNYGYTF
TRBJ1-5 - - TRBV20-1 16 TGCAGTGCCCCCAGCGACAGCACCTATAGCAATCAGCCCCAGCATTTT CSAPSDSTYSNQPQHF
TRBJ2-5 - - TRBV6-6 12 TGTGCCAGCAACAATAGGAGGGAGACCCAGTACTTC CASNNRRETQYF
TRBJ1-2 - - TRBV12-3/TRBV12-4 14 TGTGCCAGCAGTTATGGGCAGGTCATCTATGGCTACACCTTC CASSYGQVIYGYTF
TRBJ2-1 - TRBD2 TRBV12-3/TRBV12-4 15 TGTGCCAGCAGTCCAGTGTACGGGGGGGTTACTGAGCAGTTCTTC CASSPVYGGVTEQFF
TRBJ2-3 few TRBD1 TRBV5-1 16 TGCGCCAGCAGCTTGGCCGGGACAGGGGGTACAGATACGCAGTATTTT CASSLAGTGGTDTQYF
TRBJ2-5 few TRBD1 TRBV25-1 11 TGTGCCAGCGAGACAGGGGAGACCCAGTACTTC CASETGETQYF
TRBJ2-7 few TRBD2 TRBV7-2 15 TGTGCCAGCAGCTCTAGCGGGGGGCTCGCCTACGAGCAGTACTTC CASSSSGGLAYEQYF
TRBJ1-6 - - TRBV6-5 14 TGTGCCAGCAGTTATCCGGGTGAGAATTCACCCCTCCACTTT CASSYPGENSPLHF
TRBJ2-3 few - TRBV5-1 15 TGCGCCAGCAGCTTTGCAGGGAGCTCCACAGATACGCAGTATTTT CASSFAGSSTDTQYF
TRBJ2-3 - - TRBV24-1 17 TGTGCCACCAGTGATTTTAAGGTGGTCTCGTTCGTAGGTACGCAGTATTTT CATSDFKVVSFVGTQYF
TRBJ1-5 - - TRBV30 13 TGTGCCTGGAGTCGGGCAGGGAATCAGCCCCAGCATTTT CAWSRAGNQPQHF
TRBJ2-4 few - TRBV6-2/TRBV6-3 15 TGTGCCAGCAGAAGGACAGTGGCACCCAAAAACATTCAGTACTTC CASRRTVAPKNIQYF
TRBJ2-1 many - TRBV12-3/TRBV12-4 13 TGTGCCAGCACTCCTACGAGTTACAATGAGCAGTTCTTC CASTPTSYNEQFF
TRBJ2-3 many TRBD1 TRBV7-2 14 TGTGCCAGCAGCCCGACAGGGGGCACAGATACGCAGTATTTT CASSPTGGTDTQYF
TRBJ2-7 few TRBD1 TRBV6-1 13 TGTGCCAGCAGAAGGACAGGGGGTAACGAGCAGTACTTC CASRRTGGNEQYF
TRBJ1-6 - - TRBV4-1 15 TGCGCCAGCAGCCGGGGCGCATCCTATAATTCACCCCTCCACTTT CASSRGASYNSPLHF
TRBJ1-1 - - TRBV7-8 15 TGTGCCAGCACCCGAGAGCCCCTCCTAGAAGCTGAAGCTTTCTTT CASTREPLLEAEAFF
TRBJ1-1 - - TRBV29-1 13 TGCAGCGTTGAACCGGGACGGGGGGATGAAGCTTTCTTT CSVEPGRGDEAFF
TRBJ2-5 - - TRBV6-2/TRBV6-3 14 TGTGCCAGCAGTAAGGGTTGGTACCAAGAGACCCAGTACTTC CASSKGWYQETQYF
TRBJ2-1 - - TRBV4-1 15 TGCGCCAGCAGCGATACTACCGGGGTTTACAATGAGCAGTTCTTC CASSDTTGVYNEQFF
TRBJ2-4 many TRBD2 TRBV20-1 14 TGCAGTGCCCGACCACTAGCGAGTCTAACCATTCAGTACTTC CSARPLASLTIQYF
TRBJ1-5 - - TRBV10-3 14 TGTGCCATCAGCGAGGGGAATAGCAATCAGCCCCAGCATTTT CAISEGNSNQPQHF
TRBJ2-1 many - TRBV7-8 11 TGTGGCGCTAGCCCCTACAATGAGCAGTTCTTC CGASPYNEQFF
TRBJ2-6 - - TRBV4-1 16 TGCGCCAGCAGCCATTCAGGGGATCCTGGGGCCAACGTCCTGACTTTC CASSHSGDPGANVLTF
TRBJ2-3 - - TRBV7-3 14 TGTGCCAGCAGCTTAATGGCTACTACAGATACGCAGTATTTT CASSLMATTDTQYF
TRBJ1-1 few - TRBV5-1 16 TGCGCCAGCAGCTTGGGTCTTACCGTATCACTGCCTGAAGCCTTCTTT CASSLGLTVSLPEAFF
TRBJ2-7 - - TRBV14 15 TGTGCCAGCAGCCAAGCCCACTTCGGTTCCTACGAGCAGTACTTC CASSQAHFGSYEQYF
TRBJ2-3 - - TRBV6-5 14 TGTGCCAGCAGTCAACGACCTACCACAGATACGCAGTATTTT CASSQRPTTDTQYF
TRBJ1-5 many - TRBV4-2 15 TGTGCCAGCAGCCAAGATGGGGCGGCAAGGCAGCCCCAGCATTTT CASSQDGAARQPQHF
TRBJ1-1 many - TRBV5-1 11 TGCGCCAGCAGGCTAGCTACTGAAGCTTTCTTT CASRLATEAFF
TRBJ1-5 few - TRBV6-1 17 TGTGCCAGCAGTGAAGCGGGGGGGACCTTGAGCAATCAGCCCCAGCATTTT CASSEAGGTLSNQPQHF
TRBJ2-2 few - TRBV10-3 16 TGTGCCATCAGTGAGTCCCCAGGGGACTACACCGGGGAGCTGTTTTTT CAISESPGDYTGELFF
TRBJ1-1 few - TRBV5-1 13 TGCGCCAGCAGCCTGCGGTTGGGAACTGAAGCTTTCTTT CASSLRLGTEAFF
TRBJ1-1 - TRBD1 TRBV19 14 TGTGCCAGTAGGCAGGGGGGAGTGAACACTGAAGCTTTCTTT CASRQGGVNTEAFF
TRBJ2-2 many - TRBV7-2 15 TGTGCCAGCAGCTTGCAGAGCGCGAACACCGGGGAGCTGTTTTTT CASSLQSANTGELFF
TRBJ2-4 - TRBD2 TRBV6-5 15 TGTGCCACCAAAAGCGGGGGGGCGGATAGCAACATTCAGTACTTC CATKSGGADSNIQYF
TRBJ2-1 - - TRBV12-3/TRBV12-4 16 TGTGCCAGCAGTCCCCGACTATTTTCACCCCCTGGGGAGCAGTTCTTC CASSPRLFSPPGEQFF
TRBJ2-3 few TRBD2 TRBV5-1 16 TGCGCCAGCAGCTTGGAGGGACTAGCGGGGGGAGATACGCAGTATTTT CASSLEGLAGGDTQYF
TRBJ2-7 - - TRBV4-1 14 TGCGCCAGCAGCCAAGCCGCCGAAACCTACGAGCAGTACTTC CASSQAAETYEQYF
TRBJ1-5 few - TRBV7-6 15 TGTGCCAGCAGCCGTACTGGGGGTCCCAATCAGCCCCAGCATTTT CASSRTGGPNQPQHF
TRBJ2-7 - - TRBV4-1 13 TGCGCCAGCAGCCAGTTCGTGGGATCCGAGCAGTACTTC CASSQFVGSEQYF
TRBJ2-1 - - TRBV7-9 16 TGTGCCAGCAGCTTAGGACGACTTGGGGGCCGGGATGAGCAGTTCTTC CASSLGRLGGRDEQFF
TRBJ1-2 - - TRBV6-5 13 TGTGCCAGCAGAACAGCCCCCCTCTATGGCTACACCTTC CASRTAPLYGYTF
TRBJ2-3 many - TRBV12-3/TRBV12-4 15 TGTGCCAGCACTCCTCCGGGGGCGGACACAGATACGCAGTATTTT CASTPPGADTDTQYF
TRBJ1-3 - - TRBV19 13 TGTGCCAGTAGTTCGGCTTATGGAAACACCATATATTTT CASSSAYGNTIYF
TRBJ2-2 many - TRBV7-6 13 TGTGCCAGCAGCTTCGGGAACACCGGGGAGCTGTTTTTT CASSFGNTGELFF